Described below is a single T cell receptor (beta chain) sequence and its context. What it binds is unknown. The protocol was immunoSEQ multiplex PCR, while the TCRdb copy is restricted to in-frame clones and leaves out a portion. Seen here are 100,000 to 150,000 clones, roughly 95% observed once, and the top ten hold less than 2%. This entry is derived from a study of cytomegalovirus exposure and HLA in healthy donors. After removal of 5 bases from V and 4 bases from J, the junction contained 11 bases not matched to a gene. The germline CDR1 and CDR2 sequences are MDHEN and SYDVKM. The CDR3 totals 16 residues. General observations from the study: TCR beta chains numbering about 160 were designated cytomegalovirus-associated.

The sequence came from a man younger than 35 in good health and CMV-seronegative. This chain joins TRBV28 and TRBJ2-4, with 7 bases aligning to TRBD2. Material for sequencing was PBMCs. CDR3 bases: TGTGCCAGCAGTAGAGGAGGGGAGGGACGGAAAAACATTCAGTACTTC. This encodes CASSRGGEGRKNIQYF.